The sample holds one count of the clone carrying this TCR beta chain. The antigen is undetermined. Some clones are missing from TCRdb's copy, which holds only in-frame ones; the method was immunoSEQ multiplex PCR. The data show fewer than 800,000 clones, with around 92% seen just once and about 1.5% held by the top ten. This sample was taken from a study of Ad26.COV2.S vaccination and SARS-CoV-2 variants. Whole-study context: The study gave Ad26.COV2.S intramuscularly, once or twice 56 days apart. Points from the study as a whole: The analyses of TCR breadth and depth may have understated the size of total T cell responses. Participants given vaccine showed non-spike TCR breadth similar to that of placebo recipients.

Sample treatment: 19 received Ad26.COV2.S at low or high dose, single or two shots; 5 received placebo; per-sample allocation not given. Specimens were obtained on day 63 following the first vaccine or placebo injection. The administered vaccine (an Ad26 vector) expressed Wuhan-strain SARS-CoV-2 spike. There are 16 residues in the CDR3. Germline V gene data show CDR1 as KGHSH and CDR2 as LQKENI. The V end lost 2 bases, the J end lost 0 bases, and 11 bases lay between the germline ends. The rearrangement links TRBV18 to TRBJ1-3; no firm D call. This specimen consisted of peripheral blood, obtained in a trial of Ad26.COV2.S vaccine versus placebo. This clonotype was obtained from a person between 18 and 65 years old who received the Ad26.COV2.S COVID-19 vaccine or a placebo. In nucleotides, the CDR3 is TGTGCCAGCTCACCAACGGACGGACGCTCTGGAAACACCATATATTTT. Amino acid sequence: CASSPTDGRSGNTIYF.